What follows are 7 T cell receptor beta chains derived from one specimen sequenced in a study of a mutant IDH1 vaccine in newly diagnosed glioma. Time point of the sample: week 11, during vaccination. Vaccinated patients received 300 ug of mutant IDH1 20-mer peptide per dose, with topical imiquimod. Their cognate antigens are unknown. Repertoires were generated with immunoSEQ multiplex PCR, while TCRdb's copy carries only in-frame clones and drops some. Altogether around 60,000 clones are present, 89% being singletons, with the ten largest covering less than 2%. Specimen: PBMCs, collected from a glioma patient whose treatment included an IDH1 peptide vaccine. Receptors originate from a middle-aged man with glioma.

This chain links TRBV28 with TRBJ1-1, with D uncertain. The V end was cut by 5 bases, the J end by 1 base, with 11 bases between. Germline-derived CDR1 and CDR2 are MDHEN and SYDVKM. This CDR3 spans 14 amino acids. In DNA form, the CDR3 reads TGTGCCAGCAGTCCGACCGGGAAGAACACTGAAGCTTTCTTT. Protein product: CASSPTGKNTEAFF. Using reference TRBV28 and TRBJ1-1 for the parts outside the CDR3, the full variable domain is DVKVTQSSRYLVKRTGEKVFLECVQDMDHENMFWYRQDPGLGLRLIYFSYDVKMKEKGDIPEGYSVSREKKERFSLILESASTNQTSMYLCASSPTGKNTEAFFGQGTRLTVV.

The chain employs TRBV6-6 and TRBJ1-1; maybe TRBD1 (6 bases). V gave up 8 bases and J gave up 2 bases, with 12 bases separating them. Germline CDR1 is MNHNY and CDR2 is SVGAGI (reference sequence). This CDR3 contains 13 residues. The CDR3 spells CASAPGANTEAFF. In nucleotides, the CDR3 is TGTGCCAGCGCCCCAGGGGCAAACACTGAAGCTTTCTTT.

V is TRBV19 and J is TRBJ2-1, with 14 bases aligning to TRBD2. The germline CDR1 and CDR2 sequences are LNHDA and SQIVND (reference sequence). V lost 1 base to trimming and J lost 7 bases; unmatched junction nucleotides: 6. The CDR3 covers 17 residues. The CDR3 DNA follows: TGTGCCAGTAGTATAGGGAGGGGGACTAGCGGGAGTAATGAGCAGTTCTTC. This gives the protein CASSIGRGTSGSNEQFF.

The chain employs TRBV18 and TRBJ2-5; no clear D. The J call may be mistaken, given a closer DNA end match to TRBJ2-7. Germline CDR1 is KGHSH and CDR2 is LQKENI. This CDR3 region has 13 residues. In DNA form, the CDR3 reads TGTGCCAGCTCACCGGGGTTCCCCTACGAGCAGTACTTC. Translated, it gives CASSPGFPYEQYF.

V and J are TRBV23-1 and TRBJ1-5; possibly TRBD1 for D (5 bases). TRBV23-1 is an ORF, and what it does is uncertain. V was clipped by 4 bases and J by 3 bases, with 16 bases between them. This CDR3 spans 16 amino acids. CDR3 DNA sequence: TGCGCCAGCAGTCGTGACGGGACGGATAACAATCAGCCCCAGCATTTT. This encodes CASSRDGTDNNQPQHF.

The rearrangement uses TRBV30 and TRBJ1-2; D call uncertain. This CDR3 spans 12 amino acids. Germline assignment: CDR1 GTSNPN and CDR2 SVGIG (reference sequence). V dropped 0 bases and J dropped 6 bases, with 8 bases sitting between them. The CDR3 DNA reads TGTGCCTGGAGTGTACGTAGCGATGGCTACACCTTC. Translated: CAWSVRSDGYTF.

The rearrangement links TRBV5-4 to TRBJ2-1; tentative D call: TRBD2 (5 bases). This CDR3 has 14 residues. The germline V gene encodes CDR1 SGHNT and CDR2 YYREEE (reference sequence). V lost 3 bases to trimming and J lost 8 bases, with 15 bases between them. The CDR3 nucleotides read TGTGCCAGCAGCTCGCCTAGCCCTTGGGATGAGCAGTTCTTC. It codes for CASSSPSPWDEQFF. Drawing the rest from reference TRBV5-4 and TRBJ2-1, the complete variable domain is ETGVTQSPTHLIKTRGQQVTLRCSSQSGHNTVSWYQQALGQGPQFIFQYYREEENGRGNFPPRFSGLQFPNYSSELNVNALELDDSALYLCASSSPSPWDEQFFGPGTRLTVL.